The 2 T cell receptor beta chains in this list originate from one sample, sequenced in a study of shared clonotypes between healthy human individuals (dated by TCRdb to the early 2020s). The library was generated by the immunoSEQ multiplex PCR assay. TCRdb retrieved this table from immuneACCESS and kept in-frame rearrangements only. Not all clones are present; in checked studies, unresolved V genes account for under half, and no reason is known for the remainder. Within this sample are around 2,000,000 clones, with about 92% of them counted one time only. Under 2% of the sample is in the top ten clones. CD8 naive samples were obtained by positive selection for CCR7 among CD45RO-negative cells, yielding a CD45RA+CCR7+ population from which TemRA cells were excluded. The source material was naive CD8+ T cells from PBMCs. According to the study, the label for this sample's cell subset or site signals: CD45RA+CCR7+. These receptors were taken from a man younger than 35 in good health. Some clones in this sample may be carry-over from other donors' samples.

This chain connects TRBV9 to TRBJ1-1; D is unresolved. V was trimmed by 6 bases and J by 0 bases, leaving 12 bases between them. The V gene's germline CDR1 is SGDLS and CDR2 YYNGEE. The CDR3 covers 14 residues. Here the CDR3 DNA reads TGTGCCAGCACCCCCGCGGGGTTGAACACTGAAGCTTTCTTT. Translated: CASTPAGLNTEAFF.

The chain recombines TRBV30 with TRBJ2-7; no clear D gene. The CDR3 has 12 amino acids. V was cut by 0 bases and J by 6 bases, with 9 bases left in between. Germline CDR1 reads GTSNPN; CDR2 reads SVGIG (reference sequence). The CDR3 DNA is TGTGCCTGGAGTGTAGGAAGCTCCGAGCAGTACTTC. Translated: CAWSVGSSEQYF.